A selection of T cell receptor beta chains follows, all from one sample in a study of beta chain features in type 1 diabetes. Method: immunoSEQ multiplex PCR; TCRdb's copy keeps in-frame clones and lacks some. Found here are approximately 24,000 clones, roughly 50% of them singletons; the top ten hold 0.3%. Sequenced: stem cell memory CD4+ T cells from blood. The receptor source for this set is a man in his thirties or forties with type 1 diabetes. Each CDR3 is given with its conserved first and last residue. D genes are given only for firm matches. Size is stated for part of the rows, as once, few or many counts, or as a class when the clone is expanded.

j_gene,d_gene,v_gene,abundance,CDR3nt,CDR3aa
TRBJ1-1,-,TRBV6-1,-,TGTGCCAGCAAGCCGGGACACTGGAACACTGAAGCTTTCTTT,CASKPGHWNTEAFF
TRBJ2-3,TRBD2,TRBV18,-,TGTGCCAGCTCACCACCAAGCGGGGGAGGCACGCAGTATTTT,CASSPPSGGGTQYF
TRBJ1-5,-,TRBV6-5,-,TGTGCCAGCAGTTACCGACAGGCCAATCAGCCCCAGCATTTT,CASSYRQANQPQHF
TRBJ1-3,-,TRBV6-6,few,TGTGCCAGCAGTCCCCGGGACACGGACTCTGGAAACACCATATATTTT,CASSPRDTDSGNTIYF
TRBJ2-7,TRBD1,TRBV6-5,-,TGTGCCAGCAGTTACTCGGCCCGACAGGGCTTGGACGAGCAGTACTTC,CASSYSARQGLDEQYF
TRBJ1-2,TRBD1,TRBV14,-,TGTGCCAGCAGCTCACAGGGGGCCTTCACCTTC,CASSSQGAFTF
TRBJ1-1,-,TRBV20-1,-,TGCAGTGCCCATGGGGCGGTGGAAGCTTTCTTT,CSAHGAVEAFF
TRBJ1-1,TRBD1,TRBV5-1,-,TGCGCCAGCAGCTTTCAGGGGGTCCGGACTGAAGCTTTCTTT,CASSFQGVRTEAFF
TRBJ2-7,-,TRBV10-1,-,TGCGCCAGCAGTGAGTCGGGAGAAGACTACGAGCAGTACTTC,CASSESGEDYEQYF
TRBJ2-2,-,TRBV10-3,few,TGTGCCATCAGTGGGTCACAGAACACCGGGGAGCTGTTTTTT,CAISGSQNTGELFF
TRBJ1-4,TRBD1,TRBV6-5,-,TGTGCCAGCAGGTCGGGACAGGGTCGTGAAAAACTGTTTTTT,CASRSGQGREKLFF
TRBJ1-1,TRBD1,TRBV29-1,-,TGCAGCGGAAACAGGGGCACTGAAGCTTTCTTT,CSGNRGTEAFF
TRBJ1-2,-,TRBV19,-,TGTGCCAGTAGTATGAGGACACGCTATGGCTACACCTTC,CASSMRTRYGYTF
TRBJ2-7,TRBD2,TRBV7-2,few,TGTGCCAGCAGCCGGACTAGTTCCTTCTACGAGCAGTACTTC,CASSRTSSFYEQYF
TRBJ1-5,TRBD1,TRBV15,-,TGTGCCACCAGCAGGGGGGGGGTTAGACAGGGGGTATATCAGCCCCAGCATTTT,CATSRGGVRQGVYQPQHF
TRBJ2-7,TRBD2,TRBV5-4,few,TGTGCCAGCAGCTTGGAAGCGGGAGGTTACGAGCAGTACTTC,CASSLEAGGYEQYF
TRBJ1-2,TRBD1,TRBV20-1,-,TGCAGTGCTTCAGGGGGCAAGGGCTACACCTTC,CSASGGKGYTF
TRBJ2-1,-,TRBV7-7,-,TGTGCCAGCAGCTTAGTGGCAGGGGGGTACAATGAGCAGTTCTTC,CASSLVAGGYNEQFF
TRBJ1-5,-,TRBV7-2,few,TGTGCCAGCAGCTTAGAAGGAGGAAATCAGCCCCAGCATTTT,CASSLEGGNQPQHF
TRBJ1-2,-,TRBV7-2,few,TGTGCCAGCAGCGGGCGAACAAGGGGCTATGGCTACACCTTC,CASSGRTRGYGYTF
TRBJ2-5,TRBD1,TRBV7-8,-,TGTGCCAGCAACCCGACAGGGAAAGAGACCCAGTACTTC,CASNPTGKETQYF
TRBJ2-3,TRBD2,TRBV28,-,TGTGCCAGCAGTTTAGTGGTAGCGGGGTCAGATACGCAGTATTTT,CASSLVVAGSDTQYF